The 20 T cell receptor beta chains listed next were all sequenced from one sample in a study of T cell changes during pregnancy in multiple sclerosis. TCRdb's copy holds only in-frame clones and misses some; the assay was immunoSEQ multiplex PCR. The table has 70,000 to 85,000 clones, roughly 94% seen once. The sample here was peripheral blood, taken before pregnancy. These receptors came from a female donor with multiple sclerosis, enrolled in a pregnancy study.

This chain joins TRBV30 and TRBJ1-5; 10 positions agree with TRBD1. Germline V lookup: CDR1 GTSNPN, CDR2 SVGIG (reference sequence). J was trimmed by 6 bases and V by 5 bases; bases with no gene match: 4. The CDR3 consists of 13 residues. Written as DNA, the CDR3 is TGTGCCTGGTCGGGACAGGGGCGTCAGCCCCAGCATTTT. Protein sequence: CAWSGQGRQPQHF.

The chain has TRBV2 and TRBJ1-5; D remains ambiguous. The CDR3 consists of 15 residues. Germline CDR1 SNHLY, CDR2 FYNNEI. The V end was cut by 4 bases, the J end by 6 bases, with 16 bases between. The CDR3 region has the DNA TGTGCCAGCAGTGCACGATTCTCGGGGAGTCAGCCCCAGCATTTT. It codes for CASSARFSGSQPQHF.

The chain links TRBV21-1 to TRBJ2-7; the table's D call TRBD2 went unverified against the DNA. TRBV21-1 represents a pseudogene. CDR3 length: 19 residues. The CDR3 is CASSKSRTSGGFYSYEQYF. The CDR3 nucleotides read TGTGCCAGCAGCAAATCAAGGACTAGCGGGGGATTCTACTCCTACGAGCAGTACTTC.

This sequence joins TRBV6-6 and TRBJ2-7; the match to TRBD1 covers 7 bases. Germline CDR1 reads MNHNY; CDR2 reads SVGAGI (reference sequence). The CDR3 is 15 amino acids. Trimming cost V 5 bases and J 3 bases; bases outside gene matches: 10. The CDR3 spells CASSMTGNPNYEQYF. The CDR3 DNA is TGTGCCAGCAGTATGACAGGGAACCCGAACTACGAGCAGTACTTC.

The V and J genes are TRBV11-2 and TRBJ2-7; TRBD2 might be the D (5 bases). Trimming shortened V by 1 base and J by 7 bases, and 11 bases separated the two germline ends. The CDR3 is 13 amino acids. Germline V CDR1 and CDR2: SGHAT, FQNNGV. In nucleotides, the CDR3 is TGTGCCAGCAGCTTAGCCACCGGCGGGGAGCAGTACTTC. Amino acid sequence: CASSLATGGEQYF.

The chain is built from TRBV19 and TRBJ2-7, with 7 bases that match TRBD1. The V segment lost 4 bases and the J segment 4 bases; nucleotides outside the gene matches: 10. CDR1 LNHDA and CDR2 SQIVND come from the germline V gene (reference sequence). The length of the CDR3 is 15 residues. CDR3 in amino acids: CASSTLTGDPYEQYF. The CDR3 DNA sequence: TGTGCCAGTAGTACTTTAACAGGGGACCCATACGAGCAGTACTTC.

The chain carries TRBV6-5 and TRBJ1-1, with 10 bases identical to TRBD1. V dropped 2 bases and J dropped 8; count of bases not matched to a gene: 2. Germline lookup yields CDR1 MNHEY and CDR2 SVGAGI. The CDR3 loop spans 13 amino acids. The DNA of the CDR3 is TGTGCCAGCAGTTACACGACAGGGGGCGAAGCTTTCTTT. This sequence encodes CASSYTTGGEAFF.

The V gene is TRBV4-1, the J gene TRBJ2-7, with TRBD1 as a possible D gene (6 bases). V was trimmed by 3 bases and J by 9 bases, leaving 12 bases between them. Germline loops: CDR1 MGHRA, CDR2 YSYEKL. The CDR3 extends over 12 amino acids. The CDR3 here is CASSQETGRQYF. The CDR3 DNA reads as TGCGCCAGCAGCCAGGAGACAGGCCGGCAGTACTTC.

The chain uses TRBV5-4 and TRBJ2-3; TRBD2 matches 9 bases. The germline gives CDR1 SGHNT, CDR2 YYREEE (reference sequence). CDR3 size: 15 residues. V gave up 5 bases and J gave up 0 bases; unmatched junction bases: 4. The CDR3 here is CASSPSGASTDTQYF. CDR3 DNA: TGTGCCAGCAGTCCTAGCGGGGCGAGCACAGATACGCAGTATTTT.

V is TRBV7-8 and J is TRBJ2-3, with 8 bases lining up with TRBD1. This CDR3 contains 16 residues. Germline V gene lookup returns CDR1 SGHVS and CDR2 FQNEAQ. V lost 1 base to trimming and J lost 1 base; unmatched junction nucleotides: 4. CDR3 coding DNA: TGTGCCAGCAGCTTAGGCAGGGGGCTTGGCACAGATACGCAGTATTTT. Amino acids: CASSLGRGLGTDTQYF.

A single count supports this clone. The gene calls are TRBV5-1 and TRBJ2-2; 10 positions agree with TRBD1. V lost 1 base and J lost 2; bases outside the gene matches: 5. The CDR3 is made up of 17 amino acids. Per germline, CDR1 SGHRS and CDR2 YFSETQ. This chain's CDR3 is CASSLTTGGGNTGELFF. CDR3 bases: TGCGCCAGCAGCTTGACGACAGGGGGCGGAAACACCGGGGAGCTGTTTTTT.

The chain is built from TRBV27 and TRBJ1-5, with a tentative D call TRBD1 (6 bases). V lost 1 base and J lost 7, with 11 bases in between. The CDR3 totals 14 residues. Germline CDR1 reads MNHEY; CDR2 reads SMNVEV (reference sequence). The CDR3, as DNA: TGTGCCAGCAGTTTATGGGGGGGCGTGCAGCCCCAGCATTTT. Its protein is CASSLWGGVQPQHF.

This rearrangement joins TRBV7-9 to TRBJ2-5; D may be TRBD1 (5 bases). The germline V gene encodes CDR1 SEHNR and CDR2 FQNEAQ (reference sequence). The CDR3 has 14 amino acids. V gave up 2 bases and J gave up 5 bases, with 12 bases separating them. The CDR3 reads CASSLLDRRETQYF. The CDR3 bases are TGTGCCAGCAGCTTATTAGACAGAAGGGAGACCCAGTACTTC.

CDR3 in DNA: TGTGCCAGCAGTACCGGAACACGAGCGCGGTTCTTC. It codes for CASSTGTRARFF. V and J are TRBV6-5 and TRBJ2-1; D is unresolved. The V and J ends lost 5 bases and 15 bases respectively, with 17 bases between them. This CDR3 is built from 12 residues. Germline values: CDR1 MNHEY, CDR2 SVGAGI.

The rearrangement links TRBV9 to TRBJ1-6; D remains ambiguous. Germline-derived CDR1 and CDR2 are SGDLS and YYNGEE. CDR3 size: 14 residues. V was pared by 4 bases and J by 5 bases, with 10 bases between. The DNA of the CDR3 is TGTGCCAGCAGCCCTGGGCCCCATAATTCACCCCTCCACTTT. Its protein product is CASSPGPHNSPLHF. Full variable domain (outside the CDR3, taken from reference TRBV9 and TRBJ1-6): DSGVTQTPKHLITATGQRVTLRCSPRSGDLSVYWYQQSLDQGLQFLIQYYNGEERAKGNILERFSAQQFPDLHSELNLSSLELGDSALYFCASSPGPHNSPLHFGNGTRLTVT.

The chain recombines TRBV5-1 with TRBJ1-3, with D possibly TRBD1 on 5 matching bases. Germline CDR1 reads SGHRS; CDR2 reads YFSETQ. V lost 3 bases to trimming and J lost 2 bases, with 9 bases between them. The CDR3 consists of 14 residues. CDR3 sequence reads: CASSSDTAGNTIYF. The CDR3, as DNA: TGCGCCAGCAGCTCGGACACCGCTGGAAACACCATATATTTT.

This rearrangement joins TRBV6-6 to TRBJ1-5, with a weak D call TRBD1 (6 bases). V was cut by 2 bases and J by 0 bases, with 11 bases left in between. This CDR3 comprises 16 residues. Germline V lookup: CDR1 MNHNY, CDR2 SVGAGI (reference sequence). CDR3 loop: CASSYGRGSSNQPQHF. The CDR3 nucleotides are TGTGCCAGCAGTTACGGGAGGGGGTCTAGCAATCAGCCCCAGCATTTT.

The chain is built from TRBV6-5 and TRBJ1-1; D unresolved. The CDR3 sequence is 13 residues long. CDR1 and CDR2 from the germline V gene are MNHEY and SVGAGI. The V end lost 5 bases, the J end lost 8 bases, and 15 bases lay between the germline ends. The CDR3 loop reads CASSGPRPGEAFF. CDR3 bases: TGTGCCAGCAGTGGCCCGAGGCCTGGGGAAGCTTTCTTT.

The CDR3 DNA follows: TGCGCCAGCAGCTCCGGTCGACAGGGGGTGGTCTATGGCTACACCTTC. Amino acids: CASSSGRQGVVYGYTF. This sequence joins TRBV5-1 and TRBJ1-2; 9 positions match TRBD1. V lost 3 bases, J lost 4 bases, and 10 bases stayed unmatched. CDR1 is SGHRS and CDR2 is YFSETQ in the germline V gene. The CDR3 spans 16 residues.

The chain employs TRBV9 and TRBJ2-3; D uncertain. The CDR3 has 15 residues. The V end lost 4 bases, the J end lost 9 bases, and 21 bases lay between the germline ends. Germline-derived CDR1 and CDR2 are SGDLS and YYNGEE. The DNA for the CDR3 is TGTGCCAGCAGCCCAACATCTTCCCTAGTCACCACGCAGTATTTT. Translated, it gives CASSPTSSLVTTQYF.